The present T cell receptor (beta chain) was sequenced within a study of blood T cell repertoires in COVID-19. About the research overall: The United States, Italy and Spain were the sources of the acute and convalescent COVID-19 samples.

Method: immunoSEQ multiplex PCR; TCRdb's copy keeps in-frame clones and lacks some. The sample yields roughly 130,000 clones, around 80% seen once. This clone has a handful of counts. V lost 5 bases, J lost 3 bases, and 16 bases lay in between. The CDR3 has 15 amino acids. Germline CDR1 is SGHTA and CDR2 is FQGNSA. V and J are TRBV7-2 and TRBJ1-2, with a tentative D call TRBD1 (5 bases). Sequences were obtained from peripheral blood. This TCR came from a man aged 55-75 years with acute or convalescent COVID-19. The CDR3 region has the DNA TGTGCCAGCAGCCCAGGGACTGGCGGGCACTATGGCTACACCTTC. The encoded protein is CASSPGTGGHYGYTF.